This T cell receptor beta chain appears in the sequencing data of a study of blood T cell repertoires in COVID-19. Study overall: Samples representing acute and convalescent COVID-19 were sourced from the United States, Italy and Spain.

V lost 0 bases, J lost 5 bases, and 7 bases stayed unmatched. Germline lookup yields CDR1 SGHTA and CDR2 FQGTGA. The length of the CDR3 is 17 residues. The authors' processing: Reference gene primer amplification yielded estimated nucleated cell counts. Sequencing was performed with immunoSEQ multiplex PCR; in TCRdb, only in-frame clones are kept and a portion is missing. V and J calls and clone size are those listed in that table; D and trimming were worked out from the DNA. The sample carries tens of thousands of clones, around nine tenths recorded once. This chain uses TRBV7-3 with TRBJ2-2; 9 nucleotides match TRBD1. This receptor was taken from a man between 50 and 59 years old with COVID-19, enrolled during active disease. The specimen was peripheral blood. The CDR3 is CASSLTRTGARTGELFF. The CDR3 DNA reads as TGTGCCAGCAGCTTAACCCGGACAGGGGCAAGGACCGGGGAGCTGTTTTTT.